This TCR beta chain was sequenced for a study of T cell repertoires in ileal Crohn's disease. Using immunoSEQ multiplex PCR, the repertoire was profiled, and TCRdb retains in-frame clones only, with some absent. The sample lists approximately 13,000 clones; around 84% were seen once. Patients were adults with ileal or ileocolonic Crohn's disease needing resection. Per germline, CDR1 KGHSH and CDR2 LQKENI. V lost 5 bases and J lost 4; bases outside the gene matches: 11. This CDR3 spans 15 amino acids. This clonotype originated in an adult with Crohn's disease. The V call is TRBV18, the J call TRBJ2-7, with 7 bases fitting TRBD1. The sequenced material came from ileal tissue. DNA for the CDR3: TGTGCCAGCTCATCGACGGCCGGGACAGTATACGAGCAGTACTTC. Encoded protein: CASSSTAGTVYEQYF.